The present entry profiles one T cell receptor (beta chain) with its context. Only in-frame clones appear in the TCRdb table, and some are missing; sequencing was by immunoSEQ multiplex PCR. Of around 83,000 clones in the sample, approximately 95% were seen once. This CDR3 is built from 16 residues. J lost 4 bases, V lost 5 bases, and 14 bases had no gene match. Germline assignment: CDR1 MRHNA and CDR2 SNTAGT. This record belongs to a study of technical replicates of blood from several donors. This TCR was sampled from a human donor in good health. The sample taken for sequencing was T cells isolated from PBMCs. The rearrangement links TRBV6-4 to TRBJ2-7; 7 bases map to TRBD2. CDR3: CASSQLPGTIVYEQYF. The DNA of the CDR3 is TGTGCCAGCAGTCAATTGCCAGGGACTATCGTTTACGAGCAGTACTTC.